Listed below are T cell receptor beta chains from one sample, sequenced in a study of OX40 agonist ivuxolimab in advanced cancers. TCRdb's table, derived via immunoSEQ multiplex PCR, lists solely in-frame clones and lacks some. The data contain about 76,000 clones, over 75% of them singletons. Material: CD4+ or CD8+ T cells sorted from blood, obtained in a trial of the OX40 agonist ivuxolimab. These receptors originate from an adult with an advanced solid tumor such as melanoma, head and neck, liver or kidney cancer. CDR3s include the opening cysteine and the closing phenylalanine or tryptophan. D genes are given only for firm matches. Size tells how often a clone was seen (once, few, many) or the class of an expanded clone, and some rows leave it out.

d_gene: TRBD2
abundance: NA
j_gene: TRBJ2-1
v_gene: TRBV9
CDR3aa: CASSVAQGLAGVEQFF
CDR3nt: TGTGCCAGCAGCGTAGCTCAGGGACTAGCGGGAGTTGAGCAGTTCTTC

d_gene: NA
abundance: NA
j_gene: TRBJ2-3
v_gene: TRBV27
CDR3aa: CASSLWQSSTDTQYF
CDR3nt: TGTGCCAGCAGTTTGTGGCAATCTAGCACAGATACGCAGTATTTT

d_gene: TRBD1
abundance: NA
j_gene: TRBJ2-7
v_gene: TRBV7-6
CDR3aa: CASSLALAGGTYEQYF
CDR3nt: TGTGCCAGCAGCTTAGCGCTGGCAGGGGGAACCTACGAGCAGTACTTC

d_gene: TRBD1
abundance: few
j_gene: TRBJ1-2
v_gene: TRBV30
CDR3aa: CAWSVGGGNHLSYTF
CDR3nt: TGTGCCTGGAGTGTGGGAGGGGGCAACCACCTTAGCTACACCTTC

d_gene: TRBD1
abundance: NA
j_gene: TRBJ1-1
v_gene: TRBV6-5
CDR3aa: CASSYRDRGTDTEAFF
CDR3nt: TGTGCCAGCAGTTACCGGGACAGGGGGACGGACACTGAAGCTTTCTTT

d_gene: TRBD1
abundance: NA
j_gene: TRBJ2-7
v_gene: TRBV11-2
CDR3aa: CASSLGGTGVYEQYF
CDR3nt: TGTGCCAGCAGCTTAGGGGGGACAGGAGTCTACGAGCAGTACTTC

d_gene: NA
abundance: once
j_gene: TRBJ1-2
v_gene: TRBV5-1
CDR3aa: CASRSPDQIYGYTF
CDR3nt: TGCGCCAGTCGGTCTCCAGACCAAATCTATGGCTACACCTTC

d_gene: NA
abundance: NA
j_gene: TRBJ1-1
v_gene: TRBV2
CDR3aa: CASRSSAKMNTEAFF
CDR3nt: TGTGCCAGCAGGAGTTCAGCTAAAATGAACACTGAAGCTTTCTTT

d_gene: NA
abundance: NA
j_gene: TRBJ1-3
v_gene: TRBV6-6
CDR3aa: CASSYSAGSGNTIYF
CDR3nt: TGTGCCAGCAGTTACTCCGCGGGGTCTGGAAACACCATATATTTT

d_gene: NA
abundance: few
j_gene: TRBJ2-5
v_gene: TRBV16
CDR3aa: CASSQGERETQYF
CDR3nt: TGTGCCAGCAGCCAAGGGGAAAGAGAGACCCAGTACTTC

d_gene: NA
abundance: NA
j_gene: TRBJ2-3
v_gene: TRBV7-9
CDR3aa: CASSFRQGNTDTQYF
CDR3nt: TGTGCCAGCAGCTTCCGGCAGGGGAACACAGATACGCAGTATTTT

d_gene: NA
abundance: NA
j_gene: TRBJ2-1
v_gene: TRBV11-3
CDR3aa: CASSLSWYNEQFF
CDR3nt: TGTGCCAGCAGCTTAAGCTGGTACAATGAGCAGTTCTTC

d_gene: TRBD2
abundance: once
j_gene: TRBJ2-7
v_gene: TRBV29-1
CDR3aa: CSVDSGTSGGYEQYF
CDR3nt: TGCAGCGTTGATTCCGGAACTAGCGGGGGCTACGAGCAGTACTTC

d_gene: NA
abundance: NA
j_gene: TRBJ2-7
v_gene: TRBV7-9
CDR3aa: CATSGDLLYEQYF
CDR3nt: TGTGCAACTTCCGGCGATCTCCTATACGAGCAGTACTTC